A single sample gave rise to the 30 T cell receptor beta chains below, sequenced in a study of cytomegalovirus exposure and HLA in healthy donors. The PCR contained 60 Vbeta and 13 Jbeta primers. Profiling relied on immunoSEQ multiplex PCR, and the TCRdb table lists in-frame clones only, not all of them. The sample includes about 67,000 clones, about two thirds seen only once; the top ten take around 1.9%. What was sequenced was PBMCs. The receptor source for this set is a woman under 40 in good health and CMV-seronegative.

This chain connects TRBV18 to TRBJ1-2; the D gene is possibly TRBD1 (6 bases). The CDR3 totals 16 residues. The ends were cut back, 2 bases at V and 0 bases at J, with 13 bases in the middle. Germline CDR1 reads KGHSH; CDR2 reads LQKENI. CDR3 sequence: CASSPLDRPTNYGYTF. As DNA, the CDR3 is TGTGCCAGCTCACCATTGGACAGACCCACTAACTATGGCTACACCTTC.

J is TRBJ1-3 and V is TRBV29-1, with a possible D match to TRBD1 (6 bases). The CDR3 contains 14 residues. Per the germline V gene, CDR1 is SQVTM and CDR2 is ANQGSEA. Deletions cut 6 bases from V and 3 bases from J, with 15 bases between. The CDR3 reads CSVAGAGYGNTIYF. The CDR3 DNA reads as TGCAGCGTAGCAGGGGCAGGGTATGGAAACACCATATATTTT.

The genes are TRBV7-2 and TRBJ2-3; 11 bases fit TRBD2. Germline loops: CDR1 SGHTA, CDR2 FQGNSA. The J segment lost 6 bases and the V segment lost 5 bases, leaving 10 bases of the junction unmatched. This CDR3 has 16 residues. DNA for the CDR3: TGTGCCAGCAGCCCTACTAGCGGGGGTGTCAGGGATACGCAGTATTTT. This codes for CASSPTSGGVRDTQYF.

This clone was found once. The chain employs TRBV27 and TRBJ2-6; 7 bases map to TRBD1. V was pared by 5 bases and J by 0 bases, with 7 bases of the junction left unmatched. Germline lookup yields CDR1 MNHEY and CDR2 SMNVEV (reference sequence). CDR3 length: 17 residues. CDR3 in DNA: TGTGCCAGCAGTCCTTGGACAGGTTTCTCTGGGGCCAACGTCCTGACTTTC. As protein: CASSPWTGFSGANVLTF.

The chain has TRBV4-1 and TRBJ2-1; TRBD1 aligns across 12 bases. CDR1 is MGHRA and CDR2 is YSYEKL in the germline V gene. After removal of 3 bases from V and 10 bases from J, the junction contained 10 bases not matched to a gene. The CDR3 spans 16 residues. In nucleotides, the CDR3 is TGCGCCAGCAGCCAGGATGAGGGACAGGGGGCGCGGGAGCAGTTCTTC. The encoded protein is CASSQDEGQGAREQFF.

The chain carries TRBV2 and TRBJ2-3; 8 nucleotides line up with TRBD1. The CDR3 spans 15 residues. With V trimmed by 5 bases and J by 0 bases, 4 bases remained unmatched. Germline CDR1 SNHLY, CDR2 FYNNEI. The CDR3 nucleotides read TGTGCCAGCAGTTTAGGACAGGGAAGCACAGATACGCAGTATTTT. It translates to CASSLGQGSTDTQYF.

The CDR3 here is CASSYSRTGGYEQYF. For the CDR3, the DNA is TGTGCCAGCAGTTACTCCCGGACAGGGGGATACGAGCAGTACTTC. The J gene is TRBJ2-7, the V gene TRBV6-5, with 10 bases matching TRBD1. CDR1 is MNHEY, CDR2 SVGAGI, per germline. CDR3 length: 15 residues. V was pared by 0 bases and J by 4 bases, with 3 bases of the junction left unmatched.

This chain connects TRBV2 to TRBJ1-4, with D possibly being TRBD1 (6 bases). This CDR3 spans 16 amino acids. Germline V lookup: CDR1 SNHLY, CDR2 FYNNEI. V was trimmed by 6 bases and J by 7 bases, leaving 21 bases between them. This CDR3 is CASSGVGGAGSEKLFF. The DNA for the CDR3 is TGTGCCAGCAGCGGGGTTGGGGGGGCAGGAAGTGAAAAACTGTTTTTT.

This clone was picked up a small number of times. The chain has TRBV7-3 and TRBJ2-7, with TRBD1 matching 7 bases. V was clipped by 2 bases and J by 0 bases; unmatched bases: 7. Germline CDR1 and CDR2: SGHTA and FQGTGA. This CDR3 contains 16 residues. In DNA form, the CDR3 reads TGTGCCAGCAGCTTAGGCGGAGGACAGGCCTCCTACGAGCAGTACTTC. Protein product: CASSLGGGQASYEQYF.

The chain carries TRBV7-2 and TRBJ1-1, with D possibly matching TRBD1 (5 bases). V was trimmed by 5 bases and J by 5 bases, leaving 15 bases between them. Germline V CDR1 and CDR2: SGHTA, FQGNSA. CDR3 length: 14 residues. The CDR3: CASSRPGGVTEAFF. Written as DNA, the CDR3 is TGTGCCAGCAGCCGTCCGGGGGGGGTGACTGAAGCTTTCTTT.

This clone has just one count. This rearrangement joins TRBV7-9 to TRBJ1-2; D is possibly TRBD1 (5 bases). The CDR3 extends over 13 amino acids. Germline values: CDR1 SEHNR, CDR2 FQNEAQ (reference sequence). V shed 5 bases and J shed 13 bases, with 20 bases lying between them. As DNA, the CDR3 is TGTGCCAGCAGCCCCAGGGAAGGGGATTTCTTCACCTTC. Translating it yields CASSPREGDFFTF.

Within the sample, this clone is medium-sized. The chain carries TRBV19 and TRBJ1-1, with a possible D match to TRBD1 (5 bases). Trimming took off 1 base at V and 4 bases at J, with 13 bases between the two ends. CDR1 and CDR2 (germline): LNHDA, SQIVND (reference sequence). The CDR3 extends over 15 amino acids. CDR3 nucleotide sequence: TGTGCCAGTAGTATAGGTGTCAGGGCAACCACTGAAGCTTTCTTT. This translates into CASSIGVRATTEAFF.

The chain joins TRBV7-3 to TRBJ2-1; TRBD2 agrees at 11 bases. The germline gives CDR1 SGHTA, CDR2 FQGTGA. The CDR3 is made up of 15 amino acids. With 2 bases clipped from V and 3 bases from J, the junction kept 0 bases outside the gene matches. The CDR3 nucleotides read TGTGCCAGCAGCTTACTAGCGGGGGGCTACAATGAGCAGTTCTTC. It yields the protein CASSLLAGGYNEQFF.

This chain joins TRBV30 and TRBJ1-5; 7 positions match TRBD1. CDR3 size: 12 residues. The germline CDR1 and CDR2 sequences are GTSNPN and SVGIG (reference sequence). The ends lost 2 bases at V and 5 bases at J; junction bases unmatched: 0. CDR3 DNA sequence: TGTGCCTGGAGTACAGGGGATCAGCCCCAGCATTTT. Translated, it gives CAWSTGDQPQHF.

With respect to this clone: The junction departs from germline at one end; a sequencing error may be responsible. J is TRBJ1-2 and V is TRBV13; no reliable D call. The V gene's germline CDR1 is PRHDT and CDR2 FYEKMQ (reference sequence). This CDR3 is 13 amino acids long. The CDR3 nucleotides are TGTGCCAGCAGCTTGACCCTAGGCTATGGCCACACCTTC. Encoded protein: CASSLTLGYGHTF. Using reference TRBV13 and TRBJ1-2 for the parts outside the CDR3, the full variable domain is AAGVIQSPRHLIKEKRETATLKCYPIPRHDTVYWYQQGPGQDPQFLISFYEKMQSDKGSIPDRFSAQQFSDYHSELNMSSLELGDSALYFCASSLTLGYGHTFGSGTRLTVV.

The rearrangement uses TRBV4-2 and TRBJ1-5; tentatively, D is TRBD1 (5 bases). The CDR3 is 15 residues long. V shed 3 bases and J shed 1 base, with 10 bases lying between them. Per the germline V gene, CDR1 is LGHNA and CDR2 is YNFKEQ. CDR3 residues: CASSQVGGSNQPQHF. CDR3 nucleotide sequence: TGTGCCAGCAGCCAGGTCGGGGGAAGCAATCAGCCCCAGCATTTT.

The rearrangement uses TRBV6-6 and TRBJ2-3; 7 bases line up with TRBD2. Germline loops: CDR1 MNHNY, CDR2 SVGAGI (reference sequence). V shed 2 bases, J shed 10 bases, and the junction held 3 bases outside the gene matches. The length of the CDR3 is 12 residues. DNA for the CDR3: TGTGCCAGCAGTTACGGGAGGGGTGCGCAGTATTTT. Its translation is CASSYGRGAQYF.

This chain joins TRBV6-4 and TRBJ1-1; D gene uncertain. Germline V lookup: CDR1 MRHNA, CDR2 SNTAGT. The CDR3 extends over 14 amino acids. Trimming pared 4 bases from V and 0 bases from J, leaving 9 bases between. The CDR3 nucleotides read TGTGCCAGCAGTGCCTGGACTGTGAACACTGAAGCTTTCTTT. Its protein product is CASSAWTVNTEAFF.

The chain carries TRBV5-1 and TRBJ2-5, with TRBD2 matching 10 bases. The CDR3 totals 14 residues. The V gene's germline CDR1 is SGHRS and CDR2 YFSETQ. The V and J ends lost 2 bases and 2 bases, in that order; junction bases with no gene match: 0. CDR3 coding DNA: TGCGCCAGCAGCTTTAGCGGGGGGCAAGAGACCCAGTACTTC. It codes for CASSFSGGQETQYF. Together with reference TRBV5-1 and TRBJ2-5, the CDR3 gives the full variable domain: KAGVTQTPRYLIKTRGQQVTLSCSPISGHRSVSWYQQTPGQGLQFLFEYFSETQRNKGNFPGRFSGRQFSNSRSEMNVSTLELGDSALYLCASSFSGGQETQYFGPGTRLLVL.

The rearrangement uses TRBV11-2 and TRBJ2-5; 12 bases line up with TRBD2. The CDR3 runs 17 residues. The junction had 10 bases not matched to a gene; V was cut back by 2 bases and J by 6 bases. The V gene's germline CDR1 is SGHAT and CDR2 FQNNGV. The CDR3: CASSLFLAGGPGQTQYF. In DNA form, the CDR3 reads TGTGCCAGCAGCTTATTCCTAGCGGGGGGGCCTGGGCAGACCCAGTACTTC.

The V gene is TRBV7-3, the J gene TRBJ2-2; 9 bases agree with TRBD2. This CDR3 is 17 amino acids long. J was trimmed by 6 bases and V by 1 base; bases with no gene match: 9. Germline V CDR1 and CDR2: SGHTA, FQGTGA. CDR3 protein: CASSLNRSGGRAGELFF. The CDR3, as DNA: TGTGCCAGCAGCTTAAATCGGAGCGGGGGGAGAGCCGGGGAGCTGTTTTTT.

J is TRBJ1-2 and V is TRBV6-1; a weak D match, TRBD1 (5 bases). Germline V gene sequence: CDR1 MNHNS, CDR2 SASEGT. The V end lost 0 bases, the J end lost 6 bases, and 14 bases lay between the germline ends. This CDR3 region has 15 residues. The CDR3 DNA is TGTGCCAGCAGTGAAGCCCGTGGCAGGGCCCATGGCTACACCTTC. Its protein product is CASSEARGRAHGYTF.

This clone was detected a few times. The V and J genes are TRBV7-2 and TRBJ2-3; no firm D call. Deletions cut 5 bases from V and 0 bases from J, with 6 bases between. The CDR3 loop spans 13 amino acids. Per the germline V gene, CDR1 is SGHTA and CDR2 is FQGNSA. The DNA of the CDR3 is TGTGCCAGCAGCCCGTCTAGCACAGATACGCAGTATTTT. Residues: CASSPSSTDTQYF.

This rearrangement joins TRBV9 to TRBJ2-7, with 9 nucleotides matching TRBD1. Germline CDR1 reads SGDLS; CDR2 reads YYNGEE. This CDR3 is 14 amino acids long. V shed 4 bases, J shed 3 bases, and the junction held 5 bases outside the gene matches. The CDR3 coding sequence is TGTGCCAGCAGCTCCTCGACAGGGGGCTACGAGCAGTACTTC. Its protein is CASSSSTGGYEQYF.

The rearrangement links TRBV2 to TRBJ2-3; weak D call: TRBD1 (6 bases). The CDR3 extends over 14 amino acids. Between the trimmed V and J ends, which lost 5 bases and 0 bases, there was a span of 9 bases. Per germline, CDR1 SNHLY and CDR2 FYNNEI. The CDR3 sequence is CASSKQGSTDTQYF. The CDR3 DNA is TGTGCCAGCAGTAAACAGGGAAGCACAGATACGCAGTATTTT. The full variable domain, its missing parts supplied by reference TRBV2 and TRBJ2-3, is EPEVTQTPSHQVTQMGQEVILRCVPISNHLYFYWYRQILGQKVEFLVSFYNNEISEKSEIFDDQFSVERPDGSNFTLKIRSTKLEDSAMYFCASSKQGSTDTQYFGPGTRLTVL.

In this sample, this clone turned up once. The J gene is TRBJ2-2, the V gene TRBV7-9; D is unresolved. Germline V gene data show CDR1 as SEHNR and CDR2 as FQNEAQ (reference sequence). V lost 1 base and J 2 bases, leaving 14 bases between the germline ends. The CDR3 has 17 amino acids. CDR3 nucleotides: TGTGCCAGCAGCTTAGTAGAGGCTTATGGTAACACCGGGGAGCTGTTTTTT. This codes for CASSLVEAYGNTGELFF.

On this clone: Its ends do not fully match the called genes, so a read error is possible. The V and J genes are TRBV7-9 and TRBJ1-2; 7 bases fit TRBD1. The CDR3 extends over 12 amino acids. The germline CDR1 and CDR2 sequences are SEHNR and FQNEAQ (reference sequence). CDR3 in DNA: TGTTCCAGCGGGGACAGTAACTATGGCTACACCTTC. Residues: CSSGDSNYGYTF.

The CDR3 DNA reads as TGTGCCAGCAGCGAGGTGGTTCGGGTAGCGGGGTTCACCGGGGAGCTGTTTTTT. Protein: CASSEVVRVAGFTGELFF. The chain couples TRBV7-6 to TRBJ2-2; 8 bases map to TRBD2. Trimming took 5 bases from V and 4 from J; bases not matched to a gene: 15. Per the germline V gene, CDR1 is SGHVS and CDR2 is FNYEAQ. The CDR3 runs 18 residues.

The CDR3 sequence: CASSLVSGGANEQFF. As DNA, the CDR3 is TGTGCCAGCAGCTTAGTAAGCGGGGGGGCCAATGAGCAGTTCTTC. The V and J genes are TRBV7-2 and TRBJ2-1; 10 bases line up with TRBD2. J was trimmed by 6 bases and V by 1 base; bases with no gene match: 3. This CDR3 region has 15 residues. Per the germline V gene, CDR1 is SGHTA and CDR2 is FQGNSA.

The chain carries TRBV19 and TRBJ1-5; D is unclear. Per the germline V gene, CDR1 is LNHDA and CDR2 is SQIVND (reference sequence). The CDR3 runs to 15 residues. Deletions cut 10 bases from V and 5 bases from J, with 21 bases between. The CDR3 is CATQRGRNADQPQHF. The CDR3 DNA reads as TGTGCCACGCAACGTGGGAGAAATGCGGATCAGCCCCAGCATTTT.